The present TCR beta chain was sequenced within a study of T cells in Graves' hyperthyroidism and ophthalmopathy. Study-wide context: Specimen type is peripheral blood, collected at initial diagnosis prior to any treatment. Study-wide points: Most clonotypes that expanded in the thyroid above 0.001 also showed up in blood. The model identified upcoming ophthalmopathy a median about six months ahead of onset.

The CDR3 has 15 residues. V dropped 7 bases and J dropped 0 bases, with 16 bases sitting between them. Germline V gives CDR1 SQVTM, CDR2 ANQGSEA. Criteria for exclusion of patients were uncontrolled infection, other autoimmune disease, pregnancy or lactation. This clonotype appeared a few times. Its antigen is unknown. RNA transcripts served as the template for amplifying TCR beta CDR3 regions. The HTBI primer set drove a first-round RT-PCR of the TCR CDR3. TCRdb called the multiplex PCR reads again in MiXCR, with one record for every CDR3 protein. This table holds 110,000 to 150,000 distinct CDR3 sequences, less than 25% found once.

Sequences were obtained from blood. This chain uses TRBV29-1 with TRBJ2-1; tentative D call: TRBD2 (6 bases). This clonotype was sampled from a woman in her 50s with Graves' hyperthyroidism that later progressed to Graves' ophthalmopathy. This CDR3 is CSGGVGSHSYNEQFF. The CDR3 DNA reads TGCAGCGGCGGGGTCGGGAGTCACTCCTACAATGAGCAGTTCTTC.